This is a list of T cell receptor beta chains from one sample in a study of early T cells in non-severe SARS-CoV-2 infection. Using its own MiXCR run on the 5' RACE reads, TCRdb lists one record per CDR3 protein. The sample has 70,000 to 75,000 distinct CDR3 sequences, around 13% seen once. Sequences were obtained from whole blood. The receptors originated from an adult who was a healthcare worker with PCR-confirmed SARS-CoV-2 infection or an uninfected control (not recorded which). Each CDR3 is given with its conserved first and last residue. D genes are given only for firm matches. Clone size, where shown, is once, few, many, or a class for clones that have expanded.

j_call v_call d_call clone_size cdr3_aa cdr3_nt
TRBJ2-1 TRBV7-2 TRBD2 few CASSFLTSGGGEQFF TGTGCCAGCAGCTTCCTCACTTCCGGCGGGGGTGAGCAGTTCTTC
TRBJ2-7 TRBV6-5 TRBD1 . CASSRTGPSSYEQYF TGTGCCAGCAGCCGGACAGGGCCAAGCTCCTACGAGCAGTACTTC
TRBJ1-1 TRBV20-1 . few CSARSTSPLQGLAFF TGCAGTGCTAGATCCACCAGCCCTTTACAGGGTTTAGCTTTCTTT
TRBJ2-1 TRBV5-5 . few CASSFHSLYNEQFF TGTGCCAGCAGCTTCCACTCCCTCTACAATGAGCAGTTCTTC
TRBJ2-1 TRBV29-1 TRBD2 few CSVGLAFDEQFF TGCAGCGTTGGACTAGCGTTTGATGAGCAGTTCTTC
TRBJ1-2 TRBV29-1 TRBD1 . CSVTTQGTGYTF TGCAGCGTTACCACACAGGGGACTGGCTACACCTTC
TRBJ2-1 TRBV9 . many CASSVGGNYNEQFF TGTGCCAGCAGCGTAGGGGGCAACTACAATGAGCAGTTCTTC
TRBJ2-7 TRBV4-3 . many CASSQSPSRGEQYF TGCGCCAGCAGCCAATCCCCTAGCCGGGGCGAGCAGTACTTC
TRBJ2-1 TRBV5-4 . many CASSLDRVSYNEQFF TGTGCCAGCAGCTTGGACAGGGTGTCCTACAATGAGCAGTTCTTC
TRBJ2-4 TRBV7-9 . many CASSLDFPGRNIQYF TGTGCCAGCAGCTTAGATTTCCCGGGTCGAAACATTCAGTACTTC
TRBJ2-2 TRBV6-2/TRBV6-3 TRBD1 . CASSHRDRMNGELFF TGTGCCAGCAGCCACCGGGACAGGATGAACGGGGAGCTGTTTTTT
TRBJ1-3 TRBV20-1 . . CSASGSPLNTIYF TGCAGTGCTAGTGGCAGCCCGTTAAACACCATATATTTT
TRBJ2-3 TRBV5-1 . . CASSSNTGSSDTQYF TGCGCCAGCAGCTCTAACACAGGGTCATCAGATACGCAGTATTTT
TRBJ1-1 TRBV9 . few CASSVTLYTEAFF TGTGCCAGCAGCGTCACACTATACACTGAAGCTTTCTTT
TRBJ1-1 TRBV12-3/TRBV12-4 . few CASSLARTEAFF TGTGCCAGCAGTTTGGCGAGGACTGAAGCTTTCTTT